The 32 T cell receptor beta chains below come from one sample, sequenced in a study of CD8 T cells in Susac syndrome. Random hexamers were used to reverse transcribe an amount of roughly 0.45 to 1 ug RNA. TCRdb itself ran the immunoSEQ multiplex PCR reads through MiXCR, one entry per CDR3 protein. Of some 300,000 distinct CDR3 sequences in the sample, over 75% were seen once. The sequencing input was CD8+ T cells from PBMCs. The source is a human donor with multiple sclerosis.

The V and J genes are TRBV4-1 and TRBJ2-2; D possibly uses TRBD1 or TRBD2 (5 bases each). The ends were cut back, 3 bases at V and 17 bases at J, with 31 bases in the middle. Germline loops: CDR1 MGHRA, CDR2 YSYEKL. This CDR3 spans 17 amino acids. The CDR3 bases are TGCGCCAGCAGCCATGGGGGTTCGCTAGCAATGCTCTCTGAGGTATTTTTT. It encodes CASSHGGSLAMLSEVFF.

Only a few counts were recorded for this clonotype. The chain carries TRBV12-3 or TRBV12-4 and TRBJ2-5; D uncertain. V lost 3 bases, J lost 4 bases, and 3 bases lay in between. The CDR3 is made up of 11 amino acids. The CDR3 DNA is TGTGCCAGCAGTTTCGCAGAGACCCAGTACTTC. This gives the protein CASSFAETQYF.

The chain is built from TRBV4-2 and TRBJ1-5; D remains unclear. This CDR3 has 17 residues. Germline CDR1 LGHNA, CDR2 YNFKEQ. Between the trimmed V and J ends, which lost 0 bases and 0 bases, there was a span of 12 bases. In DNA form, the CDR3 reads TGTGCCAGCAGCCAAGAGGCCACAGCTTATAGCAATCAGCCCCAGCATTTT. Protein sequence: CASSQEATAYSNQPQHF.

The chain carries TRBV21-1 and TRBJ2-7. TRBV21-1 is a pseudogene. This CDR3 is 13 amino acids long. The CDR3 DNA is TGTGCCAGCAGCAAAGCACCGGACTACGAGCAGTACTTC. This gives the protein CASSKAPDYEQYF.

This chain joins TRBV5-6 and TRBJ1-2; weak D call: TRBD1 (6 bases). With 0 bases removed from V and 4 bases from J, the gap between germline ends came to 13 bases. This CDR3 is 15 amino acids long. CDR1 and CDR2 from the germline V gene are SGHDT and YYEEEE. This CDR3 reads CASSLVWGGGYGYTF. The CDR3 nucleotides read TGTGCCAGCAGCTTGGTTTGGGGGGGCGGCTATGGCTACACCTTC.

The chain links TRBV5-5 to TRBJ1-5; a weak D match, TRBD1 (5 bases). Trimming cost V 4 bases and J 0 bases, with 17 bases left between them. The CDR3 has 17 residues. Germline V gives CDR1 SGHKS, CDR2 YYEKEE (reference sequence). The CDR3 DNA reads as TGTGCCAGCAGCAGGAGGTGGGACGAACTTAGCAATCAGCCCCAGCATTTT. Its translation: CASSRRWDELSNQPQHF. The full variable domain, with the rest looked up from reference TRBV5-5 and TRBJ1-5, is DAGVTQSPTHLIKTRGQQVTLRCSPISGHKSVSWYQQVLGQGPQFIFQYYEKEERGRGNFPDRFSARQFPNYSSELNVNALLLGDSALYLCASSRRWDELSNQPQHFGDGTRLSIL.

To note about this clonotype: One base away lies a much larger clone, so this may be a sequencing read error. The chain combines TRBV28 with TRBJ1-1; no firm D call. The V and J ends lost 3 bases and 1 base respectively, with 6 bases between them. Germline V gene sequence: CDR1 MDHEN, CDR2 SYDVKM. The CDR3 consists of 13 residues. The CDR3 spells CASSFWGNTEAFF. The CDR3 coding sequence is TGTGCCAGCAGTTTTTGGGGGAACACTGAAGCTTTCTTT.

The CDR3 region is CASSDTGWSTEAFF. CDR3 bases: TGTGCCAGCAGTGACACAGGGTGGAGCACTGAAGCTTTCTTT. The rearrangement joins TRBV25-1 to TRBJ1-1; D may be TRBD1 (6 bases). Between the trimmed V and J ends, which lost 3 bases and 4 bases, there was a span of 12 bases. The length of the CDR3 is 14 residues. CDR1 and CDR2 from the germline V gene are MGHDK and SYGVNS.

This clonotype was counted a single time. The chain couples TRBV6-2 or TRBV6-3 to TRBJ2-1, with TRBD2 identical over 10 bases. The CDR3 runs 16 residues. Germline-derived CDR1 and CDR2 are MNHEY and SVGEGT. V was pared by 0 bases and J by 8 bases, with 7 bases of the junction left unmatched. CDR3 region: CASSYSIAGGLDEQFF. The CDR3, as DNA: TGTGCCAGCAGTTACTCGATAGCGGGAGGCCTCGATGAGCAGTTCTTC.

This clonotype was seen only once. V and J are TRBV27 and TRBJ2-7, with D possibly matching TRBD2 (5 bases). This CDR3 region has 16 residues. Per germline, CDR1 MNHEY and CDR2 SMNVEV (reference sequence). V was cut by 5 bases and J by 4 bases, with 21 bases left in between. The CDR3 nucleotides are TGTGCCAGCAGTCCGCAAGGTTCGGGGTATCTGTACGAGCAGTACTTC. This encodes CASSPQGSGYLYEQYF.

The V call is TRBV5-6, the J call TRBJ2-1; D gene unclear. Trimming took 0 bases from V and 8 from J, leaving 9 bases between them. The CDR3 runs to 13 residues. The V gene's germline CDR1 is SGHDT and CDR2 YYEEEE. The CDR3, as DNA: TGTGCCAGCAGCTTGGCCGTAGGAGATGAGCAGTTCTTC. Amino acid sequence: CASSLAVGDEQFF.

The chain joins TRBV5-4 to TRBJ1-2; perhaps TRBD1 as D (5 bases). The CDR3 runs 16 residues. The V end was cut by 0 bases, the J end by 7 bases, with 19 bases between. Germline CDR1 and CDR2: SGHNT and YYREEE (reference sequence). In nucleotides, the CDR3 is TGTGCCAGCAGCTTGGGCGTTGTGCTGGGGGTCTCTGGCTACACCTTC. Translating gives CASSLGVVLGVSGYTF. Together with reference TRBV5-4 and TRBJ1-2, the CDR3 gives the full variable domain: ETGVTQSPTHLIKTRGQQVTLRCSSQSGHNTVSWYQQALGQGPQFIFQYYREEENGRGNFPPRFSGLQFPNYSSELNVNALELDDSALYLCASSLGVVLGVSGYTFGSGTRLTVV.

The chain couples TRBV4-3 to TRBJ1-1; the D gene is possibly TRBD1 (5 bases). The CDR3 runs 14 residues. Between the trimmed V and J ends, which lost 4 bases and 5 bases, there was a span of 14 bases. Germline V CDR1 and CDR2: LGHNA, YSLEER. CDR3 region: CASSPGTRGTEAFF. For the CDR3, the DNA is TGCGCCAGCAGCCCGGGGACTCGGGGGACTGAAGCTTTCTTT.

CDR3 in DNA: TGCAGTGCTGGCGGGGGGGCCGCCAAAAACATTCAGTACTTC. Its protein product is CSAGGGAAKNIQYF. This rearrangement joins TRBV20-1 to TRBJ2-4; 9 nucleotides line up with TRBD2. The CDR3 is 14 residues long. Unmatched junction bases numbered 3, after V lost 5 bases and J lost 1 base. CDR1 is DFQATT and CDR2 is SNEGSKA in the germline V gene (reference sequence).

V gene TRBV7-9 combines with J gene TRBJ2-7; 8 nucleotides line up with TRBD1. Trimming removed 5 bases from V and 12 bases from J; junction bases left unmatched: 12. From germline, CDR1 is SEHNR and CDR2 FQNEAQ (reference sequence). This CDR3 spans 13 amino acids. The CDR3 bases are TGTGCCAGCAGCCAACAAGGACAGGGTTATTGGTACTTC. Protein product: CASSQQGQGYWYF. The variable domain in full, with the rest retrieved from reference TRBV7-9 and TRBJ2-7, is DTGVSQNPRHKITKRGQNVTFRCDPISEHNRLYWYRQTLGQGPEFLTYFQNEAQLEKSRLLSDRFSAERPKGSFSTLEIQRTEQGDSAMYLCASSQQGQGYWYFGPGTRLTVT.

This rearrangement joins TRBV7-2 to TRBJ2-7; TRBD1 or TRBD2 may be the D gene (5 bases each). CDR1 is SGHTA and CDR2 is FQGNSA in the germline V gene. The length of the CDR3 is 13 residues. Between the trimmed V and J ends, which lost 5 bases and 3 bases, there was a span of 11 bases. The CDR3 here is CASSEGPIYEQYF. In nucleotides, the CDR3 is TGTGCCAGCAGCGAGGGACCGATCTACGAGCAGTACTTC. Looking up the rest from reference TRBV7-2 and TRBJ2-7 gives the full variable domain: GAGVSQSPSNKVTEKGKDVELRCDPISGHTALYWYRQSLGQGLEFLIYFQGNSAPDKSGLPSDRFSAERTGGSVSTLTIQRTQQEDSAVYLCASSEGPIYEQYFGPGTRLTVT.

V is TRBV20-1 and J is TRBJ2-1, with D possibly TRBD2 on 6 matching bases. The CDR3 runs 14 residues. The germline V and J ends were trimmed by 3 bases and 1 base, with 10 bases remaining between them. Germline loops: CDR1 DFQATT, CDR2 SNEGSKA (reference sequence). The CDR3 protein is CSASVRESYNEQFF. The CDR3 bases are TGCAGTGCTAGTGTTCGGGAGTCCTACAATGAGCAGTTCTTC.

The chain uses TRBV15 and TRBJ2-1; D is possibly TRBD2 (6 bases). CDR3 length: 16 residues. Per the germline V gene, CDR1 is LNHNV and CDR2 is YYDKDF (reference sequence). V lost 0 bases and J lost 0, with 9 bases in between. CDR3 sequence (DNA): TGTGCCACCAGCAGAGAACGGGAGTTCTCCTACAATGAGCAGTTCTTC. Amino acid sequence: CATSREREFSYNEQFF.

The V call is TRBV4-2, the J call TRBJ2-1, with 10 positions matching TRBD2. Germline trimming cut 3 bases from V and 0 bases from J; bases unmatched to any gene: 5. Germline CDR1 LGHNA, CDR2 YNFKEQ. The CDR3 contains 17 residues. The CDR3 DNA reads as TGTGCCAGCAGCCAGGGAACTAGCGGGATCTCCTACAATGAGCAGTTCTTC. Its translation is CASSQGTSGISYNEQFF.

J is TRBJ2-1 and V is TRBV27; D unclear. Germline loops: CDR1 MNHEY, CDR2 SMNVEV (reference sequence). This CDR3 is built from 16 residues. V was cut by 5 bases and J by 2 bases, with 16 bases left in between. The CDR3 coding sequence is TGTGCCAGCAGTCAACGAGTGGAGTCTGCCTACAATGAGCAGTTCTTC. This sequence encodes CASSQRVESAYNEQFF.

V gene TRBV12-3 or TRBV12-4 combines with J gene TRBJ2-7, with 7 positions matching TRBD1. This CDR3 comprises 15 residues. With 0 bases clipped from V and 12 bases from J, the junction kept 14 bases outside the gene matches. CDR3: CASSLATTTDRVLYF. Here the CDR3 DNA reads TGTGCCAGCAGTTTAGCCACCACAACCGACAGGGTTCTGTACTTC.

The chain combines TRBV20-1 with TRBJ2-7; D ambiguous. Looked up from germline, CDR1 is DFQATT and CDR2 is SNEGSKA (reference sequence). The V gene lost 7 bases and the J gene lost 6 bases, with 7 bases spanning the gap. CDR3 length: 9 residues. CDR3 sequence (DNA): TGCAGTGTTGCAAGCGAGCAGTACTTC. This codes for CSVASEQYF.

This clonotype appeared once. The rearrangement uses TRBV20-1 and TRBJ2-1; 9 nucleotides align to TRBD2. Germline V lookup: CDR1 DFQATT, CDR2 SNEGSKA (reference sequence). There are 15 residues in the CDR3. The junction had 11 bases not matched to a gene; V was cut back by 8 bases and J by 3 bases. The CDR3 DNA follows: TGCAGTCAACCCAAGACTAGCGGAGACTACAATGAGCAGTTCTTC. Protein sequence: CSQPKTSGDYNEQFF.

The rearrangement uses TRBV7-9 and TRBJ2-1; D not certain. Deletions cut 2 bases from V and 0 bases from J, with 20 bases between. The CDR3 length is 19 residues. The germline gives CDR1 SEHNR, CDR2 FQNEAQ (reference sequence). The CDR3 loop reads CASSLRDSLVPSSYNEQFF. CDR3 sequence (DNA): TGTGCCAGCAGCTTAAGGGATAGCTTAGTTCCCAGCTCCTACAATGAGCAGTTCTTC. The variable domain in full, completed from reference TRBV7-9 and TRBJ2-1, reads DTGVSQNPRHKITKRGQNVTFRCDPISEHNRLYWYRQTLGQGPEFLTYFQNEAQLEKSRLLSDRFSAERPKGSFSTLEIQRTEQGDSAMYLCASSLRDSLVPSSYNEQFFGPGTRLTVL.

The chain is built from TRBV7-2 and TRBJ1-1, with D tentatively TRBD1 (6 bases). Germline CDR1 reads SGHTA; CDR2 reads FQGNSA. V lost 5 bases and J lost 5, with 9 bases in between. This CDR3 region has 12 residues. The CDR3 DNA is TGTGCCAGCAGCAAGACAGGTACTGAAGCTTTCTTT. It encodes CASSKTGTEAFF. The whole variable domain, remainder taken from reference TRBV7-2 and TRBJ1-1, is GAGVSQSPSNKVTEKGKDVELRCDPISGHTALYWYRQSLGQGLEFLIYFQGNSAPDKSGLPSDRFSAERTGGSVSTLTIQRTQQEDSAVYLCASSKTGTEAFFGQGTRLTVV.

In this sample, this clonotype turned up once. The chain is built from TRBV28 and TRBJ2-1; D unresolved. Germline values: CDR1 MDHEN, CDR2 SYDVKM. This CDR3 comprises 12 residues. Between the trimmed V and J ends, which lost 3 bases and 10 bases, there was a span of 10 bases. CDR3 nucleotides: TGTGCCAGCAGTTTTGCCCCCGGCGAGCAGTTCTTC. Translated, it gives CASSFAPGEQFF.

This chain uses TRBV7-9 with TRBJ2-1; tentative D call: TRBD1 (5 bases). The CDR3 is made up of 14 amino acids. Trimming removed 3 bases from V and 4 bases from J, with 10 bases in between. Germline CDR1 is SEHNR and CDR2 is FQNEAQ (reference sequence). Here the CDR3 DNA reads TGTGCCAGCAGCTTCACGACAGCATACAATGAGCAGTTCTTC. Its translation is CASSFTTAYNEQFF.

This chain joins TRBV19 and TRBJ1-2; no firm D call. CDR1 and CDR2 (germline): LNHDA, SQIVND (reference sequence). The V end lost 7 bases, the J end lost 5 bases, and 26 bases lay between the germline ends. CDR3 length equals 17 residues. The chain's CDR3 is CASTGPHPGHLEYGYTF. The DNA for the CDR3 is TGTGCCAGTACCGGACCGCACCCGGGCCACTTAGAATATGGCTACACCTTC.

The chain links TRBV4-3 to TRBJ2-1; 9 nucleotides line up with TRBD2. J gave up 2 bases and V 0 bases, and 5 bases lay outside the gene matches. Germline CDR1 LGHNA, CDR2 YSLEER. CDR3 length: 17 residues. The CDR3 spells CASSQDQASGTYNEQFF. Written as DNA, the CDR3 is TGCGCCAGCAGCCAAGATCAGGCTAGCGGGACCTACAATGAGCAGTTCTTC.

The rearrangement joins TRBV4-3 to TRBJ1-1; D gene unclear. The CDR3 runs 15 residues. V was cut by 0 bases and J by 0 bases, with 8 bases left in between. Germline V gives CDR1 LGHNA, CDR2 YSLEER. The CDR3 nucleotides read TGCGCCAGCAGCCAAGATAGGTCTGTGAACACTGAAGCTTTCTTT. Amino acids: CASSQDRSVNTEAFF.

This rearrangement joins TRBV24-1 to TRBJ2-7; 9 bases fit TRBD1. The length of the CDR3 is 13 residues. Germline values: CDR1 KGHDR, CDR2 SFDVKD. The J segment lost 2 bases and the V segment lost 10 bases, leaving 5 bases of the junction unmatched. The CDR3: CATRDRATYEQYF. The CDR3 DNA reads TGTGCCACTCGGGACAGGGCGACCTACGAGCAGTACTTC.

CDR3 DNA sequence: TGTGCCAGCAGCCTAACTAGCGGGAACTACGAGCAGTACTTC. It yields the protein CASSLTSGNYEQYF. The genes are TRBV7-2 and TRBJ2-7; 10 bases line up with TRBD2. The V gene end was trimmed by 5 bases and the J gene end by 3 bases; junction bases not matched to a gene: 4. CDR3 length equals 14 residues. Germline V gene lookup returns CDR1 SGHTA and CDR2 FQGNSA.